This T cell receptor (beta chain) was identified during a study of CD8+ T cells in alopecia areata. Per the germline V gene, CDR1 is SQVTM and CDR2 is ANQGSEA. CDR3 length: 16 residues. Trimming pared 0 bases from V and 3 bases from J, leaving 18 bases between. The sample holds a few counts of this clone. Extracted from the samples, RNA was reverse transcribed into cDNA to serve as the sequencing template. Produced via immunoSEQ multiplex PCR; TCRdb's table is partial and in-frame only. The data show under 150,000 clones, around 45% seen once. This sequence was found in a human donor with alopecia areata. The sequencing input was NKG2D-low CD8+ T cells sorted from blood. The chain employs TRBV29-1 and TRBJ2-7; D possibly corresponds to TRBD2 (6 bases). This chain's CDR3 is CSVEDRGPAGLYEQYF. In nucleotides, the CDR3 is TGCAGCGTTGAAGATCGAGGCCCAGCGGGCCTCTACGAGCAGTACTTC.